This T cell receptor beta chain originates from a study of beta chain features in type 1 diabetes (dated by TCRdb to the late 2010s). Notes on the research overall: Mean age, gender distribution, total cell number and subset yield did not differ between patients and healthy donors. The study compared the TCRB repertoires of sorted circulating CD4+ T cell subsets in recently diagnosed type 1 diabetes patients with those in matched healthy donors. Regulatory and stem cell-like memory subsets were isolated from only 8 patients and roughly eight healthy donors, whereas naive and central memory subsets came from all 30 or so donors. A total of under 140,000,000 sorted cells were examined across all samples, and the number of cells per subset was strongly correlated with RNA yield. Overall results and qualifications from the work: Naive, central memory and regulatory TCRB repertoires appeared more similar among patients than among healthy donors. PCR may preferentially amplify shorter templates, but because patient and control samples were amplified and corrected together, any resulting skew would affect both groups equally. In all four CD4+ subsets, TCRB CDR3 length was moderately but significantly shorter in type 1 diabetes patients. HLA sub-analyses involved small numbers of individuals, so any influence of HLA type on TCRB rearrangement remained unresolved. Patients with type 1 diabetes made fewer insertions and deleted more nucleotides at VDJ recombination sites, implying thymic rearrangement abnormalities. Sequencing cDNA rather than genomic DNA could over-represent highly expressing activated cells, although activation and CD3 levels did not differ between groups.

All of the isolated RNA was reverse transcribed with the High Capacity cDNA Reverse Transcription Kit, so expressed TCRB transcripts were sequenced. Deep immunoSEQ sequencing was performed on naive, central memory and regulatory T cell samples, with an average of around 3.5 million total reads per sample. After sorted cells were lysed in RLT buffer, RNA was extracted with DNase-treated RNeasy Micro or Mini kits, with the choice depending on cell number. Each cell subset was processed separately to prevent cross-contamination, with patient and healthy donor samples processed together. The immunoSEQ multiplex PCR was used to amplify TCRB sequences from cDNA, yielding 87-bp fragments that span the CDR3 region. Sequencing of the amplicons was done on the Illumina HiSeq platform. The authors' pipeline ran thus. PCR bias was corrected computationally using synthetic template baselines, and reads within Hamming distance 2 were collapsed, with unmergeable singletons discarded. Reads were aligned against IMGT so that V, D and J genes, CDR3 length and insertions or deletions at six rearrangement sites could be assigned. Within each subset, clonotype counts were normalized to sorted cell number, and only after that were true diversity and Gini coefficients computed with the tcR R package. The overlap coefficient, calculated on TCRB nucleotide sequences, was used to quantify repertoire sharing. Out-of-frame TCRB sequences from naive cells were analyzed as a proxy for the pre-selection repertoire. Imported from immuneACCESS, the table was reduced by TCRdb to in-frame sequences with V and J called. These copies leave out some clones; in studies compared against another copy, an unresolved V gene accounts for under half, and the cause of the remainder is not known. V and J calls and clone size are given by that table; D and trimming were obtained from the DNA. Here the sample has roughly 730,000 clones; 13% occur a single time. The leading ten clones occupy approximately 0.02% of the sample.

From each donor, a single peripheral blood sample of approximately 120 mL on average was drawn into heparinised tubes. A BD FACSAria II and a panel including CD45RO, CCR7, CD25, CD127, CD95 and CD27 were used to sort naive, central memory, regulatory and stem cell-like memory CD4+ T cells. Purity was above 95% for every sorted population. Right away, PBMCs were isolated by Lymphoprep density gradient centrifugation and were stained directly, with no culture step. Samples were stained and sorted in pairs, with one healthy donor and one patient per experiment, so that batch effects were minimized. In regard to this clone: Its binding antigen is unknown. No much larger clone is present one base from it, and per-base qualities are unavailable.

Sample: naive CD4+ T cells from blood. The cell subset or site label here, explained by the study, means: true naive CD4+ T cells. The TCR comes from a man younger than 35 with type 1 diabetes.

The base sequence is TGTGCCAGCAGACCCGGGACGGGGAATAATTCACCCCTCCACTTT. This translates into CASRPGTGNNSPLHF. The chain was built from TRBV2 and TRBJ1-6; possibly the D gene is TRBD1, per 5 matching bases. CDR1 and CDR2, per the germline V gene, are SNHLY and FYNNEI. The CDR3, cysteine through phenylalanine, is 15 amino acids long. This entry keeps only the CDR3 DNA: 45 bases, framed from base 1. V is clipped by 6 bases and J by 5 bases, and the sequence between their germline boundaries is 14 bases long.